The 14 T cell receptor beta chains in this list originate from one sample, sequenced in a study of T-cell reconstitution after alpha-beta-depleted transplantation in children. For TCRbeta, the library was prepared with unique molecular identifiers. In TCRdb, the PCR reads were re-called with MiXCR into one record per CDR3 protein. This sample has more than 200,000 distinct CDR3 sequences, with roughly a tenth found just once. The sequencing used PBMCs from the stem cell graft donor, collected from the stem cell graft. These receptors were obtained from a human donor who donated a stem cell graft to a child with SCID.

This clonotype has at least ten counts. The V call is TRBV20-1, the J call TRBJ2-7; weak D call: TRBD1 (6 bases). Trimming removed 0 bases at V and 5 bases at J, with 11 bases between. Germline-derived CDR1 and CDR2 are DFQATT and SNEGSKA (reference sequence). The CDR3 totals 13 residues. This chain's CDR3 is CSARDNRADEQYF. CDR3 DNA: TGCAGTGCTAGAGACAACAGGGCTGACGAGCAGTACTTC.

This clonotype appeared many times. The chain has TRBV7-9 and TRBJ1-1; possible D gene TRBD1, 5 bases. The V and J ends lost 4 bases and 7 bases respectively, with 16 bases between them. This CDR3 has 14 amino acids. In germline, CDR1 is SEHNR, CDR2 FQNEAQ (reference sequence). The CDR3: CASSWVMGVGEAFF. In nucleotides, the CDR3 is TGTGCCAGCAGCTGGGTGATGGGGGTAGGTGAAGCTTTCTTT.

The chain links TRBV7-2 to TRBJ2-3; maybe TRBD1 (5 bases). Germline CDR1 and CDR2: SGHTA and FQGNSA. The CDR3 is 16 residues long. The V end was cut by 5 bases, the J end by 6 bases, with 21 bases between. The CDR3 spells CASSAGTGYGADTQYF. DNA for the CDR3: TGTGCCAGCAGCGCCGGAACAGGATACGGCGCGGATACGCAGTATTTT.

This clonotype was counted many times. This rearrangement joins TRBV20-1 to TRBJ2-1, with D maybe TRBD1 (5 bases). The CDR3 has 15 amino acids. The germline V gene has CDR1 DFQATT and CDR2 SNEGSKA (reference sequence). V dropped 6 bases and J dropped 4 bases, with 19 bases sitting between them. DNA of the CDR3: TGCAGTGCCAGAATCCAGGGTGACTGGTACAATGAGCAGTTCTTC. Its protein product is CSARIQGDWYNEQFF.

Many counts were recorded for this clonotype. This chain joins TRBV4-3 and TRBJ1-1; the match to TRBD1 covers 9 bases. Unmatched junction bases numbered 5, after V lost 4 bases and J lost 2 bases. This CDR3 comprises 15 residues. The V gene's germline CDR1 is LGHNA and CDR2 YSLEER. The CDR3: CASSPHRGLNTEAFF. DNA for the CDR3: TGCGCCAGCAGCCCGCACAGGGGGCTCAACACTGAAGCTTTCTTT.

This clonotype showed up many times. The chain joins TRBV5-1 to TRBJ2-2; a possible D gene is TRBD1 (5 bases). The V and J ends lost 1 base and 4 bases respectively, with 14 bases between them. Germline V lookup: CDR1 SGHRS, CDR2 YFSETQ. The CDR3 is 16 residues long. This CDR3 is CASSLKGLLGTGELFF. The CDR3 DNA reads as TGCGCCAGCAGCTTGAAGGGGCTCCTCGGCACCGGGGAGCTGTTTTTT. Based on the CDR3 plus reference TRBV5-1 and TRBJ2-2, the full variable domain is KAGVTQTPRYLIKTRGQQVTLSCSPISGHRSVSWYQQTPGQGLQFLFEYFSETQRNKGNFPGRFSGRQFSNSRSEMNVSTLELGDSALYLCASSLKGLLGTGELFFGEGSRLTVL.

Ten or more counts support this clonotype. V usage is TRBV12-3 or TRBV12-4 and J usage is TRBJ1-1, with 11 bases fitting TRBD1. This CDR3 comprises 14 residues. Germline trimming cut 5 bases from V and 7 bases from J; bases unmatched to any gene: 6. This CDR3 is CASSRRTGGFEAFF. The CDR3, as DNA: TGTGCCAGCAGTCGCCGGACAGGGGGCTTTGAAGCTTTCTTT.

The sample holds one count of this clonotype. A much larger clone differs from this one at a single base, so this may be a read error. The V call is TRBV27, the J call TRBJ1-4; the D is unclear. Germline CDR1 reads MNHEY; CDR2 reads SMNVEV (reference sequence). The CDR3 runs to 14 residues. The CDR3 sequence is CASRRASFNEKLLF. CDR3 bases: TGTGCCAGCAGACGGGCCAGCTTTAATGAAAAACTGCTTTTT.

In regard to this clonotype: The junction differs from germline at one of its ends, possibly a read error. V is TRBV7-6 and J is TRBJ1-2, with 12 bases that match TRBD1. The CDR3 loop spans 14 amino acids. Germline V gene data show CDR1 as SGHVS and CDR2 as FNYEAQ. CDR3 sequence: CASSAGTGGLGYPF. CDR3 DNA sequence: TGTGCCAGCAGCGCCGGGACAGGGGGCCTTGGCTACCCCTTC.

This clonotype was recorded at least ten times. The chain combines TRBV20-1 with TRBJ2-5; 9 bases map to TRBD2. The germline gives CDR1 DFQATT, CDR2 SNEGSKA (reference sequence). The CDR3 spans 14 residues. With 6 bases clipped from V and 5 bases from J, the junction kept 10 bases outside the gene matches. The CDR3 region has the DNA TGCAGTGCCAAATTAGCGGGGGTAAGGGAGACCCAGTACTTC. It yields the protein CSAKLAGVRETQYF.

This clonotype was seen repeatedly, ten times or more. The V and J genes are TRBV7-2 and TRBJ2-1; D is unclear. V was trimmed by 5 bases and J by 7 bases, leaving 15 bases between them. This CDR3 has 14 residues. The V gene's germline CDR1 is SGHTA and CDR2 FQGNSA. The CDR3 spells CASSALVAINEQFF. As DNA, the CDR3 is TGTGCCAGCAGCGCCCTGGTCGCTATTAATGAGCAGTTCTTC. Using reference TRBV7-2 and TRBJ2-1 for the parts outside the CDR3, the full variable domain is GAGVSQSPSNKVTEKGKDVELRCDPISGHTALYWYRQSLGQGLEFLIYFQGNSAPDKSGLPSDRFSAERTGGSVSTLTIQRTQQEDSAVYLCASSALVAINEQFFGPGTRLTVL.

This clonotype was seen ten or more times. The chain joins TRBV11-2 to TRBJ1-2; TRBD1 matches 8 bases. V lost 5 bases, J lost 2 bases, and 10 bases stayed unmatched. The V gene's germline CDR1 is SGHAT and CDR2 FQNNGV. This CDR3 is built from 16 residues. The CDR3 DNA sequence: TGTGCCAGCAGCCCTACCACAGGGGGTACAAACTATGGCTACACCTTC. It yields the protein CASSPTTGGTNYGYTF.

This clonotype was found many times. The rearrangement uses TRBV6-1 and TRBJ2-7; TRBD2 matches 7 bases. V lost 2 bases and J lost 5; bases outside the gene matches: 15. CDR3 length: 17 residues. Germline loops: CDR1 MNHNS, CDR2 SASEGT. The CDR3 is CASSEWEGGPYNNEQYF. CDR3 bases: TGTGCCAGCAGTGAATGGGAGGGAGGTCCTTATAACAACGAGCAGTACTTC.

This clonotype was picked up many times. The chain uses TRBV9 and TRBJ2-5, with TRBD2 as a possible D gene (6 bases). This CDR3 is 14 amino acids long. Germline lookup yields CDR1 SGDLS and CDR2 YYNGEE. The V end was cut by 4 bases, the J end by 4 bases, with 14 bases between. This CDR3 reads CASSLSGLGETQYF. DNA for the CDR3: TGTGCCAGCAGCCTTTCGGGACTGGGAGAGACCCAGTACTTC.